This passage covers 2 T cell receptor beta chains from one sample sequenced in a study of blood T cell repertoires in COVID-19. Clones were read by immunoSEQ multiplex PCR, and TCRdb kept only the in-frame ones, dropping some. Among about 14,000 clones listed, around 67% were seen once. Sequencing was carried out using peripheral blood. Receptor source: a boy aged 2 to 9 with active or convalescent COVID-19.

The chain recombines TRBV2 with TRBJ1-2, with a possible D match to TRBD1 (5 bases). The V gene lost 6 bases and the J gene lost 2 bases, with 13 bases spanning the gap. The CDR3 runs to 14 residues. The germline V gene has CDR1 SNHLY and CDR2 FYNNEI. The DNA of the CDR3 is TGTGCCAGCAGGTGGGGCAGGAAGAACTATGGCTACACCTTC. Translated: CASRWGRKNYGYTF.

The chain links TRBV19 to TRBJ2-1, with TRBD1 matching over 9 bases. Germline CDR1 LNHDA, CDR2 SQIVND (reference sequence). The CDR3 contains 18 residues. V was clipped by 1 base and J by 2 bases; unmatched bases: 9. CDR3 sequence (DNA): TGTGCCAGTAGTATAGGGCCGGGACAGGGCCTGACCTACAATGAGCAGTTCTTC. This encodes CASSIGPGQGLTYNEQFF.